These 3 T cell receptor beta chains share one sample of origin, sequenced in a study of T cell repertoires and HLA-DP antigens. The data were produced by immunoSEQ multiplex PCR, yet TCRdb's version contains in-frame clones alone and is incomplete. This sample has 85,000 to 90,000 clones, with roughly nine tenths found just once. Their antigens remain unidentified. Sequences were obtained from CD4+ T cells from PBMCs. These receptor sequences come from a man aged 45-65 years in good health and CMV-seronegative.

CDR3 DNA sequence: TGTGCCAGCAGCGTAGGATCTAGCGGGGGGGCTGGCACAGATACGCAGTATTTT. Protein product: CASSVGSSGGAGTDTQYF. V and J are TRBV9 and TRBJ2-3; 12 bases match TRBD2. The CDR3 consists of 18 residues. Germline CDR1 SGDLS, CDR2 YYNGEE. V shed 0 bases and J 1 base; nucleotides not matched to a gene: 6.

The gene calls are TRBV25-1 and TRBJ2-3; 14 bases agree with TRBD2. CDR3 size: 16 residues. After removal of 2 bases from V and 8 bases from J, the junction contained 6 bases not matched to a gene. The germline gives CDR1 MGHDK, CDR2 SYGVNS. The CDR3 coding sequence is TGTGCCAGCAGTGAACCCGGACTAGCGGGAGGAGGTACGCAGTATTTT. This sequence encodes CASSEPGLAGGGTQYF. Full variable domain (missing parts from reference TRBV25-1 and TRBJ2-3): EADIYQTPRYLVIGTGKKITLECSQTMGHDKMYWYQQDPGMELHLIHYSYGVNSTEKGDLSSESTVSRIRTEHFPLTLESARPSHTSQYLCASSEPGLAGGGTQYFGPGTRLTVL.

V gene TRBV30 combines with J gene TRBJ1-2; D is possibly TRBD1 (6 bases). The CDR3 totals 14 residues. Germline V CDR1 and CDR2: GTSNPN, SVGIG (reference sequence). Between the trimmed V and J ends, which lost 0 bases and 8 bases, there was a span of 16 bases. The CDR3 DNA sequence: TGTGCCTGGAGTGTACGAGGGGGGAGTGGGGGCTACACCTTC. Encoded protein: CAWSVRGGSGGYTF. The entire variable domain, with the rest obtained from reference TRBV30 and TRBJ1-2, is as follows: SQTIHQWPATLVQPVGSPLSLECTVEGTSNPNLYWYRQAAGRGLQLLFYSVGIGQISSEVPQNLSASRPQDRQFILSSKKLLLSDSGFYLCAWSVRGGSGGYTFGSGTRLTVV.